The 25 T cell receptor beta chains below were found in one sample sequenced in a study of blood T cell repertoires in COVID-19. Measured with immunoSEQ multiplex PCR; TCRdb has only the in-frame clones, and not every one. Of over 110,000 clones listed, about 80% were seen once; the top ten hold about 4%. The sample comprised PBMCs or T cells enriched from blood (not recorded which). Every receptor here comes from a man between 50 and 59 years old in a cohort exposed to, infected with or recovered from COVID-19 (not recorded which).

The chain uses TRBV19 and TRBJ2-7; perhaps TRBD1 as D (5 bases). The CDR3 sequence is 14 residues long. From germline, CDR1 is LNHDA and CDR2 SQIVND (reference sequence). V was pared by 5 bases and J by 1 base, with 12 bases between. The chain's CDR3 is CASSQGVGSYEQYF. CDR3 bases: TGTGCCAGTAGTCAAGGGGTCGGGTCCTACGAGCAGTACTTC.

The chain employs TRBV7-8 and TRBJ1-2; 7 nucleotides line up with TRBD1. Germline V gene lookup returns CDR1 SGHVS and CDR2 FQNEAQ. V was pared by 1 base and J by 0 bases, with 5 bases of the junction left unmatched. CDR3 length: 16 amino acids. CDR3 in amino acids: CASSLGGTASNYGYTF. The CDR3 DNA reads TGTGCCAGCAGCTTAGGGGGGACAGCTTCTAACTATGGCTACACCTTC.

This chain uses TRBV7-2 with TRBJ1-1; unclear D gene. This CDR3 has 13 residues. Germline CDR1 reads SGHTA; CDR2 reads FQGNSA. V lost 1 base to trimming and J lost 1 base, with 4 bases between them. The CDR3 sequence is CASSLGANTEAFF. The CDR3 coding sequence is TGTGCCAGCAGCTTAGGGGCGAACACTGAAGCTTTCTTT. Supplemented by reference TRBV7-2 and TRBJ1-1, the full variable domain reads GAGVSQSPSNKVTEKGKDVELRCDPISGHTALYWYRQSLGQGLEFLIYFQGNSAPDKSGLPSDRFSAERTGGSVSTLTIQRTQQEDSAVYLCASSLGANTEAFFGQGTRLTVV.

CDR3 DNA: TGTGCCAGCAGTATCCGGGACAGGGACTCCTACGAGCAGTACTTC. It translates to CASSIRDRDSYEQYF. The gene calls are TRBV27 and TRBJ2-7; the match to TRBD1 covers 9 bases. The CDR3 length is 15 residues. V shed 5 bases and J 0 bases; nucleotides not matched to a gene: 5. CDR1 is MNHEY and CDR2 is SMNVEV in the germline V gene (reference sequence).

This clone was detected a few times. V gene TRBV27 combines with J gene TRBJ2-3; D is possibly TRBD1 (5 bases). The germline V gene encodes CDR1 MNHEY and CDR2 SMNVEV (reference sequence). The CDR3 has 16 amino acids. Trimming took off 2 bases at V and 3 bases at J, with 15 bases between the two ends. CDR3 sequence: CASSLSAGLITDTQYF. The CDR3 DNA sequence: TGTGCCAGCAGTTTAAGCGCAGGGTTAATAACAGATACGCAGTATTTT.

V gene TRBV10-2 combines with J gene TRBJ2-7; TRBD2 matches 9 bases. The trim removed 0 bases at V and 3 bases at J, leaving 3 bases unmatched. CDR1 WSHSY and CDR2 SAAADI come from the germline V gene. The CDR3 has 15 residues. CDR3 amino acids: CASSESTSGYYEQYF. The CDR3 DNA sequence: TGCGCCAGCAGTGAGTCGACTAGCGGATACTACGAGCAGTACTTC.

CDR3 residues: CASNPRGHLNYEQYF. The DNA for the CDR3 is TGTGCCAGTAATCCCAGAGGACACCTAAACTACGAGCAGTACTTC. V usage is TRBV19 and J usage is TRBJ2-7; tentatively, D is TRBD1 (5 bases). Trimming shortened V by 7 bases and J by 3 bases, and 19 bases separated the two germline ends. The germline V gene encodes CDR1 LNHDA and CDR2 SQIVND (reference sequence). The CDR3 consists of 15 residues.

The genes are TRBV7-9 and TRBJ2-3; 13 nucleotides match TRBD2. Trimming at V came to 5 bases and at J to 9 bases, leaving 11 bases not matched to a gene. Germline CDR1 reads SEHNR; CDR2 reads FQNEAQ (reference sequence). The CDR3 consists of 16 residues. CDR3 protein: CASSPGLAGVGGTQYF. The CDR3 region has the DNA TGTGCCAGCAGCCCCGGACTAGCGGGAGTGGGGGGCACGCAGTATTTT. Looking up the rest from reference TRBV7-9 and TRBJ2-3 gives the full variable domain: DTGVSQNPRHKITKRGQNVTFRCDPISEHNRLYWYRQTLGQGPEFLTYFQNEAQLEKSRLLSDRFSAERPKGSFSTLEIQRTEQGDSAMYLCASSPGLAGVGGTQYFGPGTRLTVL.

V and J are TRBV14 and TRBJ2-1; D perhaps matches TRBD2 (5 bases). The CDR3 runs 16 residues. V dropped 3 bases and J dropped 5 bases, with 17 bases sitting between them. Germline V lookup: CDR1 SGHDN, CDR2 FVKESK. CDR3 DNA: TGTGCCAGCAGCCAGCCTCCAGCGGCCAGCGACAATGAGCAGTTCTTC. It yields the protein CASSQPPAASDNEQFF.

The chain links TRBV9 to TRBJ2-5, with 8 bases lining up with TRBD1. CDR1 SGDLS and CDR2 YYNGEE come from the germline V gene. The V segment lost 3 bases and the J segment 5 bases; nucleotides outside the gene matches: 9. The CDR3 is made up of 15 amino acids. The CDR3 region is CASSAHAGGGETQYF. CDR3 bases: TGTGCCAGCAGCGCCCACGCAGGGGGCGGGGAGACCCAGTACTTC.

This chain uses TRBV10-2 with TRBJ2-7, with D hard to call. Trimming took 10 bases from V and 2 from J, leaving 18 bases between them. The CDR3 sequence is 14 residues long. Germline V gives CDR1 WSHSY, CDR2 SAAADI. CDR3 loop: CATDSGVTPYEQYF. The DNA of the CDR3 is TGCGCCACCGATTCGGGTGTTACCCCCTACGAGCAGTACTTC.

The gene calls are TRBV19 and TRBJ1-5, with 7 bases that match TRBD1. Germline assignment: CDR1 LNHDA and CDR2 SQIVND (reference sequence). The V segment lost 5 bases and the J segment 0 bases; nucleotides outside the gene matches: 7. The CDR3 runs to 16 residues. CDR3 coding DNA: TGTGCCAGTAGTCCAGAAACAGGGGTTAGCAATCAGCCCCAGCATTTT. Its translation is CASSPETGVSNQPQHF.

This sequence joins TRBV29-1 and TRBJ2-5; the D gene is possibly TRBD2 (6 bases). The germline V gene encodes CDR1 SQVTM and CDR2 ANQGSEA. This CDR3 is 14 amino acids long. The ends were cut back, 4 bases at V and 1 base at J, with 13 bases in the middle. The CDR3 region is CSVGGFSGQETQYF. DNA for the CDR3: TGCAGCGTTGGGGGCTTTAGCGGCCAAGAGACCCAGTACTTC.

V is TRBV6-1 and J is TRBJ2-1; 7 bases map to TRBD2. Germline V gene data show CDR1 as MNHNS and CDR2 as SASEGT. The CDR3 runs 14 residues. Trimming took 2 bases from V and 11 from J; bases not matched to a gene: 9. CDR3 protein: CASSELGGEGQQFF. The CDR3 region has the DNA TGTGCCAGCAGTGAATTAGGTGGGGAGGGTCAGCAGTTCTTC.

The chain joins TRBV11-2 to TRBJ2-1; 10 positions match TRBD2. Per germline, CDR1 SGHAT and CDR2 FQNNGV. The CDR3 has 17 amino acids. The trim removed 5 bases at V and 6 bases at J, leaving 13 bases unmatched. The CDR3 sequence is CASSPGAGLARGNEQFF. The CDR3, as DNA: TGTGCCAGCAGCCCAGGGGCGGGACTAGCGAGGGGCAATGAGCAGTTCTTC. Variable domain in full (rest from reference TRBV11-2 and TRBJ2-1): EAGVAQSPRYKIIEKRQSVAFWCNPISGHATLYWYQQILGQGPKLLIQFQNNGVVDDSQLPKDRFSAERLKGVDSTLKIQPAKLEDSAVYLCASSPGAGLARGNEQFFGPGTRLTVL.

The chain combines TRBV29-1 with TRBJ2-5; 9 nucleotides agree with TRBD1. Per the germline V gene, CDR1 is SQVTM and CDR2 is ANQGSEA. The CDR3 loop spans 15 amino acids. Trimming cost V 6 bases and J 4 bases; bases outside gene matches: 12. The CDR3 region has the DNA TGCAGCGTGGTCCCGGGACAGGGAATAGTAGAGACCCAGTACTTC. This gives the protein CSVVPGQGIVETQYF.

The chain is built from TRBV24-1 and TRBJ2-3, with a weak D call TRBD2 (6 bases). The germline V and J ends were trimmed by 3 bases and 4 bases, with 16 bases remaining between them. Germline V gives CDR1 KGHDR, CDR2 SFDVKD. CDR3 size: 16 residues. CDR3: CATSDSGREAPDTQYF. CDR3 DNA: TGTGCCACCAGTGATAGTGGCAGGGAGGCCCCAGATACGCAGTATTTT.

In DNA, the CDR3 is TGTGCCAGCCGGCTCACAGGGGCCCGGGGAGAGACCCAGTACTTC. Translation gives CASRLTGARGETQYF. The chain links TRBV27 to TRBJ2-5, with 7 bases that match TRBD1. The CDR3 is made up of 15 amino acids. The germline V gene has CDR1 MNHEY and CDR2 SMNVEV (reference sequence). V lost 8 bases, J lost 4 bases, and 13 bases stayed unmatched.

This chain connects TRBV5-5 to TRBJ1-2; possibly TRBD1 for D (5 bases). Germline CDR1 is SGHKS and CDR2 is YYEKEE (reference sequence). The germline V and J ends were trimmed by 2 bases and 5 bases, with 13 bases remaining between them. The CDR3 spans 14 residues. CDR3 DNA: TGTGCCAGCAGCTTAGAAGAGGGGAGGTATGGCTACACCTTC. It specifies CASSLEEGRYGYTF.

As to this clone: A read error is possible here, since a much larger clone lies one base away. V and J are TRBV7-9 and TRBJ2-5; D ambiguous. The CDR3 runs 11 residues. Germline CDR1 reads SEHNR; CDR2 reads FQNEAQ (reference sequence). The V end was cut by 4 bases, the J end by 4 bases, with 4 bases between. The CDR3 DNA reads TGTGCCAGCAGCTCAGGAGAGACCCAGTACTTC. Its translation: CASSSGETQYF.

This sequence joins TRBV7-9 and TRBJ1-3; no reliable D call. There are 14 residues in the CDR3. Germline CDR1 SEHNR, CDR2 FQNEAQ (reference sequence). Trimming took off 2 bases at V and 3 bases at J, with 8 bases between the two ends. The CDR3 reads CASSLLNFGNTIYF. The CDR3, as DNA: TGTGCCAGCAGCTTACTAAACTTTGGAAACACCATATATTTT. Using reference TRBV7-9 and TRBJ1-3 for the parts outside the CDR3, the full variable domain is DTGVSQNPRHKITKRGQNVTFRCDPISEHNRLYWYRQTLGQGPEFLTYFQNEAQLEKSRLLSDRFSAERPKGSFSTLEIQRTEQGDSAMYLCASSLLNFGNTIYFGEGSWLTVV.

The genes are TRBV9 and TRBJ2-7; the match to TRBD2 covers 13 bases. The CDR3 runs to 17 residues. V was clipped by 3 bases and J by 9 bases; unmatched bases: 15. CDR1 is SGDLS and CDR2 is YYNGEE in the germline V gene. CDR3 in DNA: TGTGCCAGCAGCGCGGGACTAGCGGGAAACTTTGGGTCAGGGCAGTACTTC. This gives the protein CASSAGLAGNFGSGQYF.

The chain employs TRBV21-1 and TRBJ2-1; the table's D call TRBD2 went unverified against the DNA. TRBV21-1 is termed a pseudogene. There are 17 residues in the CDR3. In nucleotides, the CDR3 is TGTGCCAGCAGCACCGGGACTAGCGGGAGTACCTACAATGAGCAGTTCTTC. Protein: CASSTGTSGSTYNEQFF.

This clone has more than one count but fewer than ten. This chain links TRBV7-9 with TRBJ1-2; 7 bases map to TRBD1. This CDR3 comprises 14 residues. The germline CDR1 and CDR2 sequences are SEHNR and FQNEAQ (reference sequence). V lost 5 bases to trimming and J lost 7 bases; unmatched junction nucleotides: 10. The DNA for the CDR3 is TGTGCCAGCAGCAGCCAGACAGGGAGTGGTGGCTACACCTTC. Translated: CASSSQTGSGGYTF.

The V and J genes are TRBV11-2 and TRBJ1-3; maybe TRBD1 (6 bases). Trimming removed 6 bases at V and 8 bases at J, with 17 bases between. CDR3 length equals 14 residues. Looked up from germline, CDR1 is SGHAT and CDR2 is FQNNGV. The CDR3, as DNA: TGTGCCAGCAGACAAACAGGGTTCTTAGACACCATATATTTT. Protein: CASRQTGFLDTIYF.